These 29 T cell receptor beta chains originate from one sample sequenced in a study of T cell responses to AZD1222 COVID-19 vaccine. TCRdb keeps only in-frame clones here, not all; method: immunoSEQ multiplex PCR. The sample shows roughly 150,000 clones, 80% to 95% of them seen only once. The material sequenced was peripheral blood, taken on day 0 of AZD1222 vaccination. The source is an adult in good health.

The CDR3 nucleotides read TGCGCCAGCAGCTACCCCCCTATGGAGCAGTTCTTC. Translating gives CASSYPPMEQFF. The rearrangement links TRBV5-1 to TRBJ2-1; no clear D gene. Germline lookup yields CDR1 SGHRS and CDR2 YFSETQ. The V gene lost 3 bases and the J gene lost 10 bases, with 11 bases spanning the gap. There are 12 residues in the CDR3.

The genes are TRBV29-1 and TRBJ1-1, with TRBD1 as a possible D gene (5 bases). The CDR3 runs 15 residues. CDR1 is SQVTM and CDR2 is ANQGSEA in the germline V gene. V lost 5 bases to trimming and J lost 1 base, with 17 bases between them. DNA of the CDR3: TGCAGCGTTCGGGGCAGGGTGATGTCGAACACTGAAGCTTTCTTT. Translated: CSVRGRVMSNTEAFF.

CDR3 DNA: TGCGCCAGCAGCTCGGCCGGGGGGACTAGCGGAGCCCAAGAGACCCAGTACTTC. Translating gives CASSSAGGTSGAQETQYF. This chain links TRBV5-1 with TRBJ2-5; 11 nucleotides align to TRBD2. V was clipped by 3 bases and J by 1 base; unmatched bases: 11. Germline V gives CDR1 SGHRS, CDR2 YFSETQ. The CDR3 has 18 residues.

V is TRBV3-1 (or the pseudogene TRBV3-2) and J is TRBJ2-1, with TRBD2 identical over 13 bases. The junction had 4 bases not matched to a gene; V was cut back by 6 bases and J by 5 bases. The CDR3 has 15 amino acids. Per the germline V gene, CDR1 is LGHDT and CDR2 is YNNKEL (reference sequence). CDR3 protein: CASSLGTSGDNEQFF. The CDR3 DNA sequence: TGTGCCAGCAGTCTTGGGACTAGCGGGGACAATGAGCAGTTCTTC.

V gene TRBV4-1 combines with J gene TRBJ2-7; no reliable D call. The germline V gene encodes CDR1 MGHRA and CDR2 YSYEKL. Trimming shortened V by 0 bases and J by 2 bases, and 11 bases separated the two germline ends. This CDR3 has 15 amino acids. The CDR3 region has the DNA TGCGCCAGCAGCCAAGAGGAGACCATCCCCTACGAGCAGTACTTC. It codes for CASSQEETIPYEQYF.

The rearrangement links TRBV30 to TRBJ2-7; TRBD2 agrees at 8 bases. The CDR3 runs 15 residues. J lost 7 bases, V lost 0 bases, and 11 bases had no gene match. Germline values: CDR1 GTSNPN, CDR2 SVGIG (reference sequence). The CDR3: CAWSVDSGAPREQYF. CDR3 sequence (DNA): TGTGCCTGGAGTGTAGATAGCGGGGCGCCAAGGGAGCAGTACTTC.

This chain connects TRBV10-3 to TRBJ1-2; unclear D gene. The germline V gene has CDR1 ENHRY and CDR2 SYGVKD. The CDR3 is made up of 14 amino acids. Trimming removed 6 bases from V and 0 bases from J, with 11 bases in between. The CDR3 sequence: CAIRNGNPNYGYTF. In DNA form, the CDR3 reads TGTGCCATCAGGAACGGCAACCCTAACTATGGCTACACCTTC.

The V and J genes are TRBV6-5 and TRBJ1-1; D is unresolved. Germline CDR1 MNHEY, CDR2 SVGAGI. V was shortened by 2 bases and J by 0 bases, with 13 bases between the two germline ends. CDR3 length: 16 residues. The CDR3 loop is CASSYDLAQLNTEAFF. The CDR3 DNA reads TGTGCCAGCAGTTACGATCTGGCCCAGCTGAACACTGAAGCTTTCTTT.

The chain carries TRBV9 and TRBJ1-4; D not resolved. Trimming removed 2 bases at V and 5 bases at J, with 16 bases between. CDR1 and CDR2 (germline): SGDLS, YYNGEE. The CDR3 extends over 16 amino acids. CDR3 loop: CASSVGPAHSNEKLFF. The DNA for the CDR3 is TGTGCCAGCAGCGTGGGCCCGGCCCATAGCAATGAAAAACTGTTTTTT.

The chain carries TRBV28 and TRBJ2-7, with D possibly matching TRBD2 (6 bases). Germline-derived CDR1 and CDR2 are MDHEN and SYDVKM. Between the trimmed V and J ends, which lost 8 bases and 3 bases, there was a span of 17 bases. There are 14 residues in the CDR3. CDR3: CASHGGASDYEQYF. Here the CDR3 DNA reads TGTGCCAGCCACGGCGGGGCCTCGGACTACGAGCAGTACTTC.

This chain joins TRBV5-1 and TRBJ1-5; 7 bases are a match to TRBD1. The CDR3 runs 15 residues. Germline CDR1 and CDR2: SGHRS and YFSETQ. The J segment lost 5 bases and the V segment lost 0 bases, leaving 5 bases of the junction unmatched. CDR3 protein: CASSLGPDRDQPQHF. DNA for the CDR3: TGCGCCAGCAGCTTGGGACCCGACAGGGATCAGCCCCAGCATTTT.

This rearrangement joins TRBV12-3 or TRBV12-4 to TRBJ2-7; D is perhaps TRBD1 (5 bases). The CDR3 covers 13 residues. The germline V and J ends were trimmed by 5 bases and 7 bases, with 15 bases remaining between them. The CDR3: CASSIRALGEQYF. The CDR3 bases are TGTGCCAGCAGTATCAGGGCCTTGGGGGAGCAGTACTTC.

The chain recombines TRBV2 with TRBJ1-6, with a tentative D call TRBD1 (5 bases). Between the trimmed V and J ends, which lost 6 bases and 6 bases, there was a span of 15 bases. Germline V gene data show CDR1 as SNHLY and CDR2 as FYNNEI. The CDR3 has 15 residues. The CDR3 bases are TGTGCCAGCAGATACGTGGGGCAGAGTAATTCACCCCTCCACTTT. Its protein product is CASRYVGQSNSPLHF.

The chain recombines TRBV2 with TRBJ1-6; 7 nucleotides agree with TRBD1. Germline V CDR1 and CDR2: SNHLY, FYNNEI. V was clipped by 7 bases and J by 9 bases; unmatched bases: 6. The CDR3 is 13 residues long. The CDR3 is CASTPGGGSPLHF. CDR3 DNA: TGTGCCAGCACCCCAGGGGGTGGTTCACCCCTCCACTTT.

This sequence joins TRBV3-1 (or the pseudogene TRBV3-2) and TRBJ1-4, with unresolved D. V dropped 4 bases and J dropped 5 bases, with 14 bases sitting between them. The CDR3 loop spans 15 amino acids. The germline V gene encodes CDR1 LGHDT and CDR2 YNNKEL (reference sequence). CDR3 DNA: TGTGCCAGCAGCCCGCGGGGAGGGTGGAATGAAAAACTGTTTTTT. This sequence encodes CASSPRGGWNEKLFF.

This chain uses TRBV19 with TRBJ1-5; D is uncertain. This CDR3 is built from 17 residues. V was shortened by 0 bases and J by 11 bases, with 23 bases between the two germline ends. The germline V gene has CDR1 LNHDA and CDR2 SQIVND (reference sequence). CDR3 bases: TGTGCCAGTAGTATAGATCTATTGCGGACGCCCCCCTCGGCCCAGCATTTT. Translating it yields CASSIDLLRTPPSAQHF.

The genes are TRBV7-9 and TRBJ1-6, with D perhaps TRBD1 (6 bases). Trimming took 2 bases from V and 5 from J, leaving 10 bases between them. The V gene's germline CDR1 is SEHNR and CDR2 FQNEAQ (reference sequence). The length of the CDR3 is 15 residues. The CDR3 region has the DNA TGTGCCAGCAGCTTAAGTGGACAGAATAATTCACCCCTCCACTTT. Amino acid sequence: CASSLSGQNNSPLHF.

CDR3: CASRYQTGPETQYF. As DNA, the CDR3 is TGTGCCAGCAGATACCAGACAGGTCCGGAGACCCAGTACTTC. The chain recombines TRBV7-7 with TRBJ2-5; possible D gene TRBD1, 6 bases. Germline-derived CDR1 and CDR2 are SSHAT and FNYEAQ (reference sequence). The V end lost 6 bases, the J end lost 5 bases, and 16 bases lay between the germline ends. The CDR3 is 14 amino acids.

The chain employs TRBV11-2 and TRBJ2-5, with 7 bases fitting TRBD2. From germline, CDR1 is SGHAT and CDR2 FQNNGV. This CDR3 spans 16 amino acids. The ends lost 3 bases at V and 4 bases at J; junction bases unmatched: 11. For the CDR3, the DNA is TGTGCCAGCAGCTTTGCTCGACTTAGCGGGTTAGAGACCCAGTACTTC. Amino acid sequence: CASSFARLSGLETQYF.

V and J are TRBV6-5 and TRBJ2-1; 7 nucleotides agree with TRBD2. V shed 7 bases and J 1 base; nucleotides not matched to a gene: 4. The CDR3 contains 14 residues. Looked up from germline, CDR1 is MNHEY and CDR2 is SVGAGI. CDR3 loop: CASTSGGSYNEQFF. As DNA, the CDR3 is TGTGCCAGCACCTCGGGAGGATCCTACAATGAGCAGTTCTTC.

This clone came up once. This chain joins TRBV11-2 and TRBJ1-1; D call uncertain. The CDR3 spans 14 residues. In germline, CDR1 is SGHAT, CDR2 FQNNGV. V was pared by 1 base and J by 1 base, with 7 bases between. The CDR3 region is CASSLVARNTEAFF. CDR3 nucleotides: TGTGCCAGCAGCTTAGTAGCTCGGAACACTGAAGCTTTCTTT.

The V gene is TRBV29-1, the J gene TRBJ2-1; D gene uncertain. Between the trimmed V and J ends, which lost 4 bases and 6 bases, there was a span of 7 bases. Germline V gives CDR1 SQVTM, CDR2 ANQGSEA. The length of the CDR3 is 11 residues. The CDR3 loop is CSVGLSNEQFF. In DNA form, the CDR3 reads TGCAGCGTTGGACTCTCCAATGAGCAGTTCTTC.

The chain combines TRBV7-9 with TRBJ2-3, with D unresolved. V lost 4 bases, J lost 2 bases, and 10 bases lay in between. This CDR3 is built from 14 residues. In germline, CDR1 is SEHNR, CDR2 FQNEAQ (reference sequence). The CDR3 DNA sequence: TGTGCCAGCAGCTCAGGTTCGGACACAGATACGCAGTATTTT. Protein: CASSSGSDTDTQYF.

The gene calls are TRBV5-1 and TRBJ2-2; 9 nucleotides line up with TRBD2. V dropped 4 bases and J dropped 6; count of bases not matched to a gene: 10. Germline V gene data show CDR1 as SGHRS and CDR2 as YFSETQ. There are 16 residues in the CDR3. The CDR3 DNA reads as TGCGCCAGCAGCCAACTAGCGGGCCCTGGGGCCGGGGAGCTGTTTTTT. Translating gives CASSQLAGPGAGELFF.

This chain links TRBV7-2 with TRBJ2-5, with TRBD2 as a possible D gene (6 bases). Germline V gene lookup returns CDR1 SGHTA and CDR2 FQGNSA. There are 15 residues in the CDR3. The V end lost 3 bases, the J end lost 2 bases, and 13 bases lay between the germline ends. CDR3 residues: CASSFVGGPQETQYF. The CDR3 bases are TGTGCCAGCAGCTTTGTGGGGGGACCTCAAGAGACCCAGTACTTC.

This clone was seen a single time. V usage is TRBV4-1 and J usage is TRBJ1-5; TRBD1 is a possible D gene (5 bases). This CDR3 is 17 amino acids long. Trimming pared 1 base from V and 5 bases from J, leaving 18 bases between. CDR1 is MGHRA and CDR2 is YSYEKL in the germline V gene. This chain's CDR3 is CASSQVLRGVRDQPQHF. The CDR3 coding sequence is TGCGCCAGCAGCCAAGTTTTGCGGGGGGTCCGGGATCAGCCCCAGCATTTT.

The V and J genes are TRBV7-9 and TRBJ2-2, with 8 bases matching TRBD2. Germline trimming cut 3 bases from V and 1 base from J; bases unmatched to any gene: 4. The CDR3 spans 16 residues. The germline V gene has CDR1 SEHNR and CDR2 FQNEAQ (reference sequence). The CDR3 loop is CASSFLAGVNTGELFF. CDR3 sequence (DNA): TGTGCCAGCAGCTTCCTAGCGGGTGTGAACACCGGGGAGCTGTTTTTT.

V usage is TRBV4-2 and J usage is TRBJ1-2; a possible D gene is TRBD1 (5 bases). Trimming took off 1 base at V and 4 bases at J, with 10 bases between the two ends. This CDR3 spans 14 amino acids. CDR1 and CDR2 (germline): LGHNA, YNFKEQ. CDR3 residues: CASSQATGAYGYTF. As DNA, the CDR3 is TGTGCCAGCAGCCAAGCAACCGGGGCCTATGGCTACACCTTC.

The gene calls are TRBV6-2 or TRBV6-3 and TRBJ2-7; unclear D gene. Trimming removed 4 bases from V and 0 bases from J, with 7 bases in between. Germline V gives CDR1 MNHEY, CDR2 SVGEGT. The CDR3 is 13 residues long. The CDR3 region has the DNA TGTGCCAGCAGTTCGGCCACCTCCTACGAGCAGTACTTC. This sequence encodes CASSSATSYEQYF.